Only a few counts were recorded for the clone carrying this T cell receptor beta chain. What it binds is not known. These data come from a study of T cell repertoires in cytomegalovirus infection. Study details: Selected CMV epitopes included recently identified HLA-C-restricted ones as well as well-studied HLA-B-restricted ones. Public TCR beta signatures were indicative of both CMV infection and a matching HLA type. Study-wide points: Dominating the ex vivo response were HLA-C-restricted CMV-specific TCR beta clonotypes. Frequencies of public TCR beta families were cumulated, and this identified carriers of CMV plus the relevant HLA.

TCRdb used MiXCR to reprocess the reads, holding one entry per CDR3 protein. Found here are about 770,000 distinct CDR3 sequences, 25% to 30% of them singletons; the top ten hold 13%. Per the germline V gene, CDR1 is SGHDN and CDR2 is FVKESK. V was shortened by 3 bases and J by 0 bases, with 11 bases between the two germline ends. The CDR3 is 15 amino acids. Sequencing used cultured CD8+ T cells from PBMCs, obtained from culture after CMV antigen stimulation. This chain uses TRBV14 with TRBJ2-5, with D unresolved. The clonotype originates from a human donor in good health (CMV status not recorded). Some clones in this sample may be carry-over from other donors' samples. This CDR3 reads CASSHQVGDQETQYF. CDR3 in DNA: TGTGCCAGCAGCCACCAGGTGGGCGACCAAGAGACCCAGTACTTC.